A single TCR beta chain is shown here with its context. Its antigen is as yet unknown. This sample stems from a study of Ad26.COV2.S vaccination and SARS-CoV-2 variants. About the research overall: Doses of Ad26.COV2.S were injected into muscle once or twice, 56 days apart.

The V end was cut by 1 base, the J end by 7 bases, with 14 bases between. CDR1 MNHEY and CDR2 SMNVEV come from the germline V gene (reference sequence). The CDR3 runs 15 residues. The treatment is: roughly 20 received Ad26.COV2.S at low or high dose, single or two shots; several received placebo; per-sample allocation not given. Sampling happened 63 days after the first vaccine or placebo injection. Vaccine was an Ad26 vector expressing Wuhan-strain SARS-CoV-2 spike. Method: immunoSEQ multiplex PCR; TCRdb's copy keeps in-frame clones and lacks some. The sample has about 250,000 clones, approximately 87% seen once. Study-wide findings and caveats: Spike-specific TCR breadth was greater in vaccine than placebo recipients. The breadth of spike-specific CD8+ and CD4+ T cell responses after vaccination was reportedly substantial.

The sample consisted of peripheral blood, taken in a trial of Ad26.COV2.S vaccine versus placebo. The V gene is TRBV27, the J gene TRBJ2-1; D uncertain. The receptor's source is a person aged 18-60 years who received the Ad26.COV2.S COVID-19 vaccine or a placebo. CDR3 bases: TGTGCCAGCAGTTTATACAAATCAACCGCTAATGAGCAGTTCTTC. Encoded protein: CASSLYKSTANEQFF.